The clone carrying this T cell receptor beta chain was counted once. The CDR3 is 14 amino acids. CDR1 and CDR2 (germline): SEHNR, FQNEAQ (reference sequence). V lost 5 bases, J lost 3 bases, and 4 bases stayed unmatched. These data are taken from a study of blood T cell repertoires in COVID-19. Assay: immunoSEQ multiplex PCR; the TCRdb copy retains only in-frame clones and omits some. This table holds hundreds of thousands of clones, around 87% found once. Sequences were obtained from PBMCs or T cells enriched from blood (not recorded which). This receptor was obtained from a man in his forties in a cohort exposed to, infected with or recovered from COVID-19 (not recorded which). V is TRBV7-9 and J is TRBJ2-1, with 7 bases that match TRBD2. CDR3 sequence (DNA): TGTGCCAGCAGCGCTCGGGACTACTACAATGAGCAGTTCTTC. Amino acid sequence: CASSARDYYNEQFF.